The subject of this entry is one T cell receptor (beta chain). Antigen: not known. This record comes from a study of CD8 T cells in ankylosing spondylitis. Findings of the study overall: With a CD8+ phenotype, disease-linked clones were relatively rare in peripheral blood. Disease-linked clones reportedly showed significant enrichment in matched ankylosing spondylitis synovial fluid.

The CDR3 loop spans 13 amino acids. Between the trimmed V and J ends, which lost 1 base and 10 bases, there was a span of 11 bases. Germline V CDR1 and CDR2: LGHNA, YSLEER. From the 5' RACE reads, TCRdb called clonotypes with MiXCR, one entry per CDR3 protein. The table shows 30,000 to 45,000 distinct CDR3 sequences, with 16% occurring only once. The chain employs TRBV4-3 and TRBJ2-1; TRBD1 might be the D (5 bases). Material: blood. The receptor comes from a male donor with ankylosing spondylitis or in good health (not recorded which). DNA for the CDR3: TGCGCCAGCAGCCAAGTAAGGGGTCGAGAGCAGTTCTTC. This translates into CASSQVRGREQFF.